This T cell receptor (beta chain) was sequenced in a study of cytomegalovirus exposure and HLA in healthy donors. For the study at large: In an earlier analysis, around 120 million unique TCR beta sequences were found from 150 million to 200 million T cells. Study observations and caveats: Later analysis placed DRB1 highest and HLA-C lowest in TCR association rates, which differed by HLA locus. Confirmation in vitro established that a few CMV-associated chains were specific for CMV antigens.

Points on this clone: Its antigen is not identified.

A multiplex PCR was run with 60 Vbeta primers and 13 Jbeta primers. Measured with immunoSEQ multiplex PCR; TCRdb has only the in-frame clones, and not every one. Seen here are fewer than 300,000 clones, about nine tenths observed once, and the top ten hold around 4%. This CDR3 region has 15 residues. Germline values: CDR1 MNHNS, CDR2 SASEGT. V was clipped by 3 bases and J by 4 bases, with 13 bases between them. This receptor was obtained from a man aged 35 to 55 in good health and CMV-seropositive. Sequencing was done on a sample of PBMCs. This chain uses TRBV6-1 with TRBJ1-5, with a tentative D call TRBD1 (5 bases). CDR3 loop: CASSDQGPKNQPQHF. CDR3 in DNA: TGTGCCAGCAGTGACCAGGGTCCTAAAAATCAGCCCCAGCATTTT.